Here is one T cell receptor beta chain with its context. This CDR3 spans 17 amino acids. The junction had 13 bases not matched to a gene; V was cut back by 5 bases and J by 2 bases. Germline CDR1 reads LNHDA; CDR2 reads SQIVND (reference sequence). Per the authors' pipeline: The authors estimated nucleated cell counts from reference gene primer amplification. Generated by immunoSEQ multiplex PCR, the TCRdb table keeps only in-frame clones and is missing some. V and J calls and clone size follow that table, whereas D and trimming were derived from the DNA. Seen here are about 210,000 clones, around four fifths observed once, and the top ten hold about 2.3%. The data are from a study of blood T cell repertoires in COVID-19. Overall study: Both acute and convalescent COVID-19 samples were obtained from the United States, Italy and Spain. T cells, B-cell-depleted T cells, or PBMCs supplied cDNA or gDNA.

The gene calls are TRBV19 and TRBJ1-1; 8 bases map to TRBD1. This receptor was taken from a woman aged 40 to 49 with active or convalescent COVID-19. The sequenced sample was peripheral blood. The CDR3 nucleotides are TGTGCCAGTAGTCCATCTCCCGGACAGGGTAGAAACACTGAAGCTTTCTTT. Amino acids: CASSPSPGQGRNTEAFF.